This TCR beta chain stems from a study of T-cell reconstitution after alpha-beta-depleted transplantation in children. The CDR3 length is 17 residues. V shed 4 bases, J shed 2 bases, and the junction held 13 bases outside the gene matches. This clonotype was detected a few times. As it was prepared, the TCRbeta library received unique molecular identifiers. TCRdb used MiXCR to reprocess the PCR reads, holding one entry per CDR3 protein. The profile shows about 640,000 distinct CDR3 sequences, approximately 15% of them singletons. V usage is TRBV12-3 or TRBV12-4 and J usage is TRBJ1-2; 7 bases agree with TRBD1. The source of this sequence is a human donor who donated a stem cell graft to a child with acute myeloid leukemia. The input for sequencing was PBMCs from the stem cell graft donor, taken from the stem cell graft. The CDR3 sequence is CASSSSETGARNYGYTF. CDR3 DNA sequence: TGTGCCAGCAGTTCCTCCGAAACAGGGGCGCGGAACTATGGCTACACCTTC.